This record looks at one T cell receptor (beta chain) sequence and its context. Antigen specificity is unknown. One end of the junction fails to match germline, which may point to a read error. This entry is derived from a study of T cell responses to AZD1222 COVID-19 vaccine. Broader study findings: Epitopes outside B.1.351 and B.1.1.7 mutated regions reportedly drew nearly half of spike TCRs.

Produced via immunoSEQ multiplex PCR; TCRdb's table is partial and in-frame only. Of over 100,000 clones detected, under 95% appear once; the ten largest clones hold about 1.1%. CDR1 is SGHTA, CDR2 FQGNSA, per germline. The CDR3 consists of 11 residues. The J gene is TRBJ2-7, the V gene TRBV7-2; no reliable D call. The sequencing used peripheral blood, collected 28 days after the second AZD1222 dose. The clonotype comes from an adult who received the AZD1222 COVID-19 vaccine. The CDR3 is CASSLGPPIGF. CDR3 nucleotide sequence: TGTGCCAGCAGCCTGGGCCCACCCATTGGGTTC.